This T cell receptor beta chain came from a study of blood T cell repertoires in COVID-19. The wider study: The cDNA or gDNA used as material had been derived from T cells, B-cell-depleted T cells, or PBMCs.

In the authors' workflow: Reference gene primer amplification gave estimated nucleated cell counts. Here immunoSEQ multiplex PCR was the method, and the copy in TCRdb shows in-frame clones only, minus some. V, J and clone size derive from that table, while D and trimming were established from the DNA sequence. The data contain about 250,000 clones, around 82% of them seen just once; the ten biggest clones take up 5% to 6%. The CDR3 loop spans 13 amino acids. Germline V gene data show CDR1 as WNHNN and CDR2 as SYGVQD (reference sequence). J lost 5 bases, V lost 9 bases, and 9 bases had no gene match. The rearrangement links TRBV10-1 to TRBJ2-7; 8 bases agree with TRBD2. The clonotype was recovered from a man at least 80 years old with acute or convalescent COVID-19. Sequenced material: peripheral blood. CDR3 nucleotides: TGCGCCAGACCGGGACTAGTAAACCACGAGCAGTACTTC. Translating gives CARPGLVNHEQYF.